The 29 T cell receptor beta chains listed next were all sequenced from one sample in a study of blood T cell repertoires in COVID-19. Clones were sequenced by immunoSEQ multiplex PCR, and TCRdb holds only the in-frame ones, with some missing. The sample consists of around 100,000 clones, around 87% of them appearing once. Sequencing used peripheral blood. Receptor source: a woman of 80 years or more with acute or convalescent COVID-19.

The V and J genes are TRBV7-2 and TRBJ1-3; 7 bases map to TRBD1. Germline V gene lookup returns CDR1 SGHTA and CDR2 FQGNSA. The CDR3 is 14 amino acids. With 6 bases clipped from V and 0 bases from J, the junction kept 2 bases outside the gene matches. The CDR3 region is CASSGTVSGNTIYF. DNA of the CDR3: TGTGCCAGCAGTGGGACAGTCTCTGGAAACACCATATATTTT. The full variable domain, in which reference TRBV7-2 and TRBJ1-3 provide the parts outside the CDR3, is GAGVSQSPSNKVTEKGKDVELRCDPISGHTALYWYRQSLGQGLEFLIYFQGNSAPDKSGLPSDRFSAERTGGSVSTLTIQRTQQEDSAVYLCASSGTVSGNTIYFGEGSWLTVV.

This chain joins TRBV2 and TRBJ2-5; maybe TRBD2 (6 bases). Germline V lookup: CDR1 SNHLY, CDR2 FYNNEI. CDR3 length: 14 amino acids. Deletions cut 8 bases from V and 5 bases from J, with 18 bases between. CDR3 loop: CASSGGRGKETQYF. The CDR3 DNA is TGTGCCAGCTCCGGAGGGCGCGGTAAGGAGACCCAGTACTTC. Full variable domain (outside the CDR3, taken from reference TRBV2 and TRBJ2-5): EPEVTQTPSHQVTQMGQEVILRCVPISNHLYFYWYRQILGQKVEFLVSFYNNEISEKSEIFDDQFSVERPDGSNFTLKIRSTKLEDSAMYFCASSGGRGKETQYFGPGTRLLVL.

The chain uses TRBV19 and TRBJ1-4, with 9 bases fitting TRBD1. CDR1 LNHDA and CDR2 SQIVND come from the germline V gene (reference sequence). The CDR3 consists of 16 residues. With V trimmed by 5 bases and J by 2 bases, 6 bases remained unmatched. The CDR3 spells CASSPTGGTTNEKLFF. As DNA, the CDR3 is TGTGCCAGTAGTCCAACAGGGGGCACGACTAATGAAAAACTGTTTTTT.

This chain uses TRBV5-1 with TRBJ1-4; 7 positions agree with TRBD1. Germline CDR1 and CDR2: SGHRS and YFSETQ. This CDR3 spans 15 amino acids. The V and J ends lost 6 bases and 0 bases, in that order; junction bases with no gene match: 5. The CDR3 DNA reads TGCGCCAGCACGAGGGGGCTGACAACTAATGAAAAACTGTTTTTT. It is translated as CASTRGLTTNEKLFF.

The chain links TRBV11-2 to TRBJ1-1; D call uncertain. Trimming took off 5 bases at V and 3 bases at J, with 4 bases between the two ends. The germline V gene encodes CDR1 SGHAT and CDR2 FQNNGV. The CDR3 contains 11 residues. CDR3 nucleotides: TGTGCCAGCAGCCCAGACACTGAAGCTTTCTTT. Translated, it gives CASSPDTEAFF. Drawing the rest from reference TRBV11-2 and TRBJ1-1, the complete variable domain is EAGVAQSPRYKIIEKRQSVAFWCNPISGHATLYWYQQILGQGPKLLIQFQNNGVVDDSQLPKDRFSAERLKGVDSTLKIQPAKLEDSAVYLCASSPDTEAFFGQGTRLTVV.

V gene TRBV10-3 combines with J gene TRBJ1-2, with 8 bases that match TRBD1. This CDR3 comprises 15 residues. V was pared by 0 bases and J by 7 bases, with 7 bases of the junction left unmatched. From germline, CDR1 is ENHRY and CDR2 SYGVKD. The CDR3 nucleotides are TGTGCCATCAGTGAGTCAGACAGGGGTACGGGTGGCTACACCTTC. Protein product: CAISESDRGTGGYTF.

The CDR3 spells CASSESRGSGEKLFF. The CDR3 coding sequence is TGCGCCAGCAGTGAAAGCAGGGGTTCCGGTGAAAAACTGTTTTTT. V is TRBV10-1 and J is TRBJ1-4; maybe TRBD1 (6 bases). This CDR3 contains 15 residues. The V and J ends lost 3 bases and 7 bases respectively, with 15 bases between them. Per the germline V gene, CDR1 is WNHNN and CDR2 is SYGVQD (reference sequence).

The rearrangement links TRBV6-5 to TRBJ1-1; a possible D gene is TRBD1 (5 bases). Trimming took off 10 bases at V and 5 bases at J, with 17 bases between the two ends. The CDR3 contains 13 residues. CDR1 is MNHEY, CDR2 SVGAGI, per germline. DNA of the CDR3: TGTGCCACCAGCGCCCAGGGAGGGACTGAAGCTTTCTTT. Residues: CATSAQGGTEAFF.

This clone was observed a few times. This sequence joins TRBV18 and TRBJ2-3; TRBD2 matches at 9 bases. CDR1 KGHSH and CDR2 LQKENI come from the germline V gene. J was trimmed by 2 bases and V by 1 base; bases with no gene match: 4. This CDR3 comprises 16 residues. The CDR3 DNA reads TGTGCCAGCTCACCACTAGCGGGGGTGGTCACAGATACGCAGTATTTT. Protein sequence: CASSPLAGVVTDTQYF.

The chain employs TRBV5-1 and TRBJ2-5; 10 nucleotides agree with TRBD2. The CDR3 is 16 residues long. The germline V gene encodes CDR1 SGHRS and CDR2 YFSETQ. V shed 4 bases, J shed 4 bases, and the junction held 10 bases outside the gene matches. The CDR3 sequence is CASSPITSGVGETQYF. CDR3 DNA: TGCGCCAGCAGCCCAATTACTAGCGGGGTAGGAGAGACCCAGTACTTC.

The J gene is TRBJ2-3, the V gene TRBV28; D is unresolved. The CDR3 is 14 amino acids. From germline, CDR1 is MDHEN and CDR2 SYDVKM. Trimming shortened V by 4 bases and J by 0 bases, and 8 bases separated the two germline ends. This chain's CDR3 is CASSSYSSTDTQYF. The CDR3 DNA sequence: TGTGCCAGCAGTTCGTACAGTAGCACAGATACGCAGTATTTT.

This clone was counted once. A much larger clone lies one base from this, so it may be a read error. The J gene is TRBJ1-1, the V gene TRBV12-3 or TRBV12-4; D unresolved. The CDR3 spans 11 residues. The germline V and J ends were trimmed by 6 bases and 4 bases, with 6 bases remaining between them. The CDR3 DNA reads TGTGCCAGCAGCCCGAGCACTGAAGCTTTCTTT. Its translation is CASSPSTEAFF.

In DNA form, the CDR3 reads TGTGCCAGCAGGACCGGGAGGGAAGCTTTCTTT. It translates to CASRTGREAFF. This chain connects TRBV12-3 or TRBV12-4 to TRBJ1-1, with D unresolved. The CDR3 consists of 11 residues. V lost 6 bases to trimming and J lost 8 bases, with 10 bases between them.

With regard to this clone: One end of the junction fails to match germline, which may point to a read error. J is TRBJ2-3 and V is TRBV25-1, with 8 bases fitting TRBD1. The CDR3 runs to 16 residues. The germline V gene encodes CDR1 MGHDK and CDR2 SYGVNS. CDR3 in amino acids: CTSSELGAGGSDTQYF. The CDR3 DNA is TGTACCAGCAGTGAATTAGGGGCAGGGGGCTCAGATACGCAGTATTTT.

CDR3 in DNA: TGCAGCGTGGGACAGTCCGATGTAAAACTGTTTTTT. Residues: CSVGQSDVKLFF. The chain carries TRBV29-1 and TRBJ1-4; the match to TRBD1 covers 7 bases. Germline CDR1 and CDR2: SQVTM and ANQGSEA. V was pared by 6 bases and J by 10 bases, with 8 bases of the junction left unmatched. The CDR3 is made up of 12 amino acids.

This clone appeared once. The chain has TRBV2 and TRBJ2-6, with unresolved D. In germline, CDR1 is SNHLY, CDR2 FYNNEI. Trimming left V 6 bases short and J 0 bases short, with 9 bases between. This CDR3 has 15 residues. CDR3 nucleotides: TGTGCCAGCAGAGTCGACAACTCTGGGGCCAACGTCCTGACTTTC. Translating gives CASRVDNSGANVLTF.

V usage is TRBV27 and J usage is TRBJ2-4; no firm D call. The CDR3 totals 13 residues. Deletions cut 0 bases from V and 6 bases from J, with 6 bases between. Germline values: CDR1 MNHEY, CDR2 SMNVEV (reference sequence). The CDR3 sequence is CASSLSGVNIQYF. The DNA of the CDR3 is TGTGCCAGCAGTTTATCGGGCGTAAACATTCAGTACTTC.

This rearrangement joins TRBV5-1 to TRBJ1-2; TRBD1 agrees at 7 bases. The CDR3 has 16 residues. CDR1 SGHRS and CDR2 YFSETQ come from the germline V gene. The J segment lost 0 bases and the V segment lost 0 bases, leaving 5 bases of the junction unmatched. CDR3 bases: TGCGCCAGCAGCTTGGCCGATACAGGGGCTAACTATGGCTACACCTTC. As protein: CASSLADTGANYGYTF.

This chain connects TRBV19 to TRBJ1-2; 7 bases line up with TRBD1. Trimming removed 4 bases from V and 2 bases from J; junction bases left unmatched: 1. The CDR3 length is 13 residues. Per germline, CDR1 LNHDA and CDR2 SQIVND (reference sequence). The CDR3 spells CASSRDSNYGYTF. CDR3 DNA: TGTGCCAGTAGTAGGGACAGCAACTATGGCTACACCTTC.

About this clone itself: Other DNA sequences in the same sample also yield this CDR3. DNA of the CDR3: TGTGCCAGCAGTCCGGGGGACAGATTGAACACTGAAGCTTTCTTT. Protein product: CASSPGDRLNTEAFF. The gene calls are TRBV28 and TRBJ1-1; the match to TRBD1 covers 7 bases. In germline, CDR1 is MDHEN, CDR2 SYDVKM. CDR3 size: 15 residues. The J segment lost 0 bases and the V segment lost 5 bases, leaving 6 bases of the junction unmatched.

The chain has TRBV29-1 and TRBJ1-1; a possible D gene is TRBD1 (6 bases). The V gene lost 3 bases and the J gene lost 7 bases, with 12 bases spanning the gap. Germline V lookup: CDR1 SQVTM, CDR2 ANQGSEA. The CDR3 spans 12 residues. The CDR3 nucleotides read TGCAGCGTTGAGGAGACAGGCCTTGAAGCTTTCTTT. This codes for CSVEETGLEAFF.

In this sample, this clone turned up a few times. V is TRBV7-9 and J is TRBJ2-2; D is perhaps TRBD2 (6 bases). CDR1 and CDR2 (germline): SEHNR, FQNEAQ (reference sequence). This CDR3 is 14 amino acids long. V gave up 3 bases and J gave up 4 bases, with 9 bases separating them. The DNA of the CDR3 is TGTGCCAGCAGCTTTTGGAGGGTCACCGGGGAGCTGTTTTTT. It codes for CASSFWRVTGELFF. The variable domain in full, completed from reference TRBV7-9 and TRBJ2-2, reads DTGVSQNPRHKITKRGQNVTFRCDPISEHNRLYWYRQTLGQGPEFLTYFQNEAQLEKSRLLSDRFSAERPKGSFSTLEIQRTEQGDSAMYLCASSFWRVTGELFFGEGSRLTVL.

This chain joins TRBV20-1 and TRBJ1-1, with D possibly matching TRBD1 (5 bases). Germline-derived CDR1 and CDR2 are DFQATT and SNEGSKA (reference sequence). CDR3 size: 11 residues. Trimming shortened V by 0 bases and J by 7 bases, and 6 bases separated the two germline ends. CDR3 sequence reads: CSARETGEAFF. The CDR3 DNA sequence: TGCAGTGCTAGAGAAACAGGTGAAGCTTTCTTT.

V is TRBV27 and J is TRBJ2-3; 7 nucleotides line up with TRBD1. The trim removed 1 base at V and 1 base at J, leaving 8 bases unmatched. CDR1 is MNHEY, CDR2 SMNVEV, per germline (reference sequence). This CDR3 has 17 residues. CDR3 sequence reads: CASSLWAGGRGTDTQYF. The CDR3 coding sequence is TGTGCCAGCAGTTTATGGGCAGGGGGTAGGGGCACAGATACGCAGTATTTT.

The chain joins TRBV24-1 to TRBJ2-5; D perhaps matches TRBD2 (6 bases). From germline, CDR1 is KGHDR and CDR2 SFDVKD. The CDR3 runs 16 residues. V was clipped by 5 bases and J by 1 base, with 16 bases between them. The DNA for the CDR3 is TGTGCCACCAGTGGATCGCGGGGATCATTCCAAGAGACCCAGTACTTC. As protein: CATSGSRGSFQETQYF.

This chain joins TRBV30 and TRBJ2-2; TRBD1 might be the D (6 bases). V was clipped by 5 bases and J by 2 bases, with 9 bases between them. The CDR3 totals 13 residues. Germline V gene lookup returns CDR1 GTSNPN and CDR2 SVGIG (reference sequence). The CDR3 spells CAWDRLNTGELFF. The CDR3 DNA sequence: TGTGCCTGGGACAGGTTAAACACCGGGGAGCTGTTTTTT.

The genes are TRBV4-1 and TRBJ2-3; 8 nucleotides align to TRBD2. The germline CDR1 and CDR2 sequences are MGHRA and YSYEKL. The CDR3 extends over 15 amino acids. The V and J ends lost 1 base and 1 base, in that order; junction bases with no gene match: 1. CDR3 nucleotides: TGCGCCAGCAGCCAAGGTAGCGGGGGCACAGATACGCAGTATTTT. Protein product: CASSQGSGGTDTQYF.

The chain carries TRBV4-3 and TRBJ2-3; D unclear. The CDR3 has 16 amino acids. In germline, CDR1 is LGHNA, CDR2 YSLEER. V was clipped by 1 base and J by 2 bases, with 13 bases between them. CDR3 DNA sequence: TGCGCCAGCAGCCAAGGAACTGGTTTCAACACAGATACGCAGTATTTT. The encoded protein is CASSQGTGFNTDTQYF.

The table lists this clone with a count of one. The V gene is TRBV5-4, the J gene TRBJ2-2; the D gene is possibly TRBD2 (5 bases). The CDR3 has 12 amino acids. CDR1 and CDR2 (germline): SGHNT, YYREEE (reference sequence). The V gene lost 7 bases and the J gene lost 1 base, with 5 bases spanning the gap. CDR3 amino acids: CASRENTGELFF. The CDR3 DNA reads TGTGCCAGCCGGGAGAACACCGGGGAGCTGTTTTTT.